This T cell receptor (beta chain) was sequenced for a study of OX40 agonist ivuxolimab in advanced cancers. With respect to the entire study: Ivuxolimab, which targeted the costimulatory receptor OX40 (CD134), was an agonistic, fully human IgG2 monoclonal antibody. Intravenous ivuxolimab was administered to patients every 2 weeks at six dose levels: 0.01, 0.1, 0.3, 1.5, 3 and 10 mg/kg. Of the approximately 50 dose-escalation patients, hepatocellular carcinoma was present in approximately 20, melanoma in around 15, renal cell carcinoma in 9 and head and neck cancer in 9. A male proportion of under 85% and a mean age of approximately 55 years, ranging from about 20 to 79, were recorded for the dose-escalation cohort. Patients were allowed to have had prior anti-PD-1, anti-PD-L1 or anti-CTLA-4 therapy, and around two fifths of the dose-escalation patients had been treated with checkpoint inhibitors. Partial responses occurred in three dose-escalation patients, of whom one had hepatocellular carcinoma and two had cutaneous melanoma. The point of sequencing TCRbeta in the periphery was to test whether ivuxolimab changed TCR sequence diversity and drove clonal T-cell expansion. The paper covers the monotherapy dose-escalation part of the phase I ivuxolimab trial, which included N = 52 patients.

The CDR3 goes from the cysteine to the phenylalanine over 13 residues. The DNA shown is the 39-base CDR3, in frame from base 1. V is cut by 5 bases and J by 7 bases, and the space between the germline ends is 12 bases. From a lookup of the germline V gene, CDR1 and CDR2 are SGHAT and FQNNGV. Study-level results and caveats: Low levels of normalized T-cell clonal expansion were also seen in some patients who did not respond. After ivuxolimab, CD8+ T cells had more expanded clones than CD4+ T cells on average. At doses of 0.1 to 3.0 mg/kg, clonal expansion of both CD4+ and CD8+ blood T cells was observed from baseline to week 6. In partial responders in the 0.1-3.0 mg/kg groups, normalized peripheral clonal expansion was found to be among the lowest, especially among CD8+ T cells. The antigen specificity of the peripheral T cells that underwent clonal expansion was not determined.

Note on this clone: Its recognized antigen is unknown. The input lacks base qualities; no much larger clone sits a single base away.

Genomic DNA was isolated from the sorted cells so that the TCRbeta CDR3 region could be sequenced. The immunoSEQ Assay was used to sequence the TCRbeta CDR3 regions. What TCRdb holds here is the immuneACCESS table cut down to in-frame rearrangements. Part of the clones is not present; checked against another copy, under half of the missing clones reflect an unresolved V gene, and the others are unexplained. Here the sample has tens of thousands of clones; 80% to 95% occur a single time. The ten largest clones capture 0.5% to 0.55% of the sample. The trial excluded patients who had a history of autoimmune disease or were on systemic immunosuppression. Peripheral blood for TCR sequencing was collected from all dose cohorts at baseline, on cycle 4 day 1, and on cycle 7 day 1. The samples were taken from a phase I, first-in-human, multicenter, open-label dose-escalation trial of ivuxolimab. Adults with locally advanced or metastatic head and neck squamous cell, hepatocellular, melanoma or renal cell carcinoma were enrolled in the trial. CD4+ and CD8+ T cells were sorted separately from peripheral blood before TCR sequencing.

The sample consisted of CD4+ or CD8+ T cells sorted from blood, taken in a trial of the OX40 agonist ivuxolimab. The chain is encoded by TRBV11-2 joined to TRBJ1-5, with no confidently assigned D gene. This clonotype was obtained from an adult with an advanced solid tumor such as melanoma, head and neck, liver or kidney cancer. The DNA is TGTGCCAGCAGCCCGCTCTCGGGACAGCCCCAGCATTTT. This yields the protein CASSPLSGQPQHF.